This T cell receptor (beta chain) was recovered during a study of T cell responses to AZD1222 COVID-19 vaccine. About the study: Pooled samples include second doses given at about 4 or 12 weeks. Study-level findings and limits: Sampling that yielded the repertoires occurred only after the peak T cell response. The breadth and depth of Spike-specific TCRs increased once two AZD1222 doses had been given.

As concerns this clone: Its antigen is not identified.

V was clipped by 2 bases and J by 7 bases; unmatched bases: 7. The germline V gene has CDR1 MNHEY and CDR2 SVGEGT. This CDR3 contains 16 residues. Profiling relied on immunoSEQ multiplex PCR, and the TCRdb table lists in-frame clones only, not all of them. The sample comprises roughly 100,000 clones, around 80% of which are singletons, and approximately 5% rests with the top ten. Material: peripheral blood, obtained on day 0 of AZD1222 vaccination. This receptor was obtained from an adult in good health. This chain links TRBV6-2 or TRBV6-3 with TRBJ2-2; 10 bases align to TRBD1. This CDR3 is CASSYAAGQGIGELFF. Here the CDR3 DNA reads TGTGCCAGCAGTTACGCCGCGGGACAGGGGATCGGGGAGCTGTTTTTT.